The 25 T cell receptor beta chains given below trace back to one sample, sequenced in a study of naive and memory T cell subsets. Both TRBC1 and TRBC2 were covered by a beta constant-region primer of two equimolar oligonucleotides. TCRdb reanalysed the UMI-ligation and nested PCR reads using MiXCR and keeps one entry per CDR3 protein. The sample holds 100,000 or so distinct CDR3 sequences, over 7% seen once. Sample: central memory CD4+ T cells from blood. These receptors came from a human donor in good health.

This clonotype came up a few times. The chain joins TRBV7-2 to TRBJ2-6; D gene uncertain. V lost 2 bases, J lost 0 bases, and 8 bases lay in between. CDR3 size: 16 residues. Germline-derived CDR1 and CDR2 are SGHTA and FQGNSA. The CDR3 nucleotides are TGTGCCAGCAGCTTATCCGTCGGCTCTGGGGCCAACGTCCTGACTTTC. Encoded protein: CASSLSVGSGANVLTF.

There are many counts of this clonotype. J is TRBJ1-5 and V is TRBV20-1; D remains ambiguous. V was pared by 5 bases and J by 1 base, with 6 bases between. The CDR3 is made up of 12 amino acids. CDR1 and CDR2 from the germline V gene are DFQATT and SNEGSKA (reference sequence). The CDR3 DNA is TGCAGTGCTGAATTAAGCAATCAGCCCCAGCATTTT. The encoded protein is CSAELSNQPQHF.

This clonotype came up many times. The J gene is TRBJ1-6, the V gene TRBV14, with D unresolved. The germline V and J ends were trimmed by 1 base and 7 bases, with 5 bases remaining between them. Germline CDR1 is SGHDN and CDR2 is FVKESK. The CDR3 has 13 amino acids. The DNA for the CDR3 is TGTGCCAGCAGCCAAGCACTCAATTCACCCCTCCACTTT. This sequence encodes CASSQALNSPLHF.

The chain uses TRBV20-1 and TRBJ1-3; D ambiguous. The V gene lost 7 bases and the J gene lost 4 bases, with 11 bases spanning the gap. The length of the CDR3 is 12 residues. CDR1 is DFQATT, CDR2 SNEGSKA, per germline (reference sequence). The CDR3 DNA reads TGCAGTGTGCTCGGGTCCGGAAACACCATATATTTT. As protein: CSVLGSGNTIYF.

In this sample, this clonotype turned up many times. The V call is TRBV7-3, the J call TRBJ2-1, with D uncertain. Between the trimmed V and J ends, which lost 1 base and 6 bases, there was a span of 4 bases. Germline V gene data show CDR1 as SGHTA and CDR2 as FQGTGA. The CDR3 is 12 residues long. The CDR3 DNA is TGTGCCAGCAGCTTAAATCCCAATGAGCAGTTCTTC. This sequence encodes CASSLNPNEQFF.

The chain employs TRBV6-5 and TRBJ2-5; 8 nucleotides agree with TRBD1. J gave up 5 bases and V 4 bases, and 6 bases lay outside the gene matches. This CDR3 region has 14 residues. Germline-derived CDR1 and CDR2 are MNHEY and SVGAGI. CDR3 DNA sequence: TGTGCCAGCAGTTTCGACAGGGGCCGGGAGACCCAGTACTTC. Protein product: CASSFDRGRETQYF.

In this sample, this clonotype turned up many times. The genes are TRBV20-1 and TRBJ1-3; D is uncertain. From germline, CDR1 is DFQATT and CDR2 SNEGSKA (reference sequence). The CDR3 totals 18 residues. V lost 0 bases and J lost 0, with 18 bases in between. CDR3 DNA sequence: TGCAGTGCTAGAGATTGGTCGGGTGCAGTAAGCTCTGGAAACACCATATATTTT. Translated: CSARDWSGAVSSGNTIYF.

This clonotype was seen many times. CDR3 DNA sequence: TGCGCCAGCAGCCAAGATACCGGAAACACCATATATTTT. The encoded protein is CASSQDTGNTIYF. This chain connects TRBV4-3 to TRBJ1-3; D is uncertain. The germline V and J ends were trimmed by 0 bases and 4 bases, with 4 bases remaining between them. The CDR3 contains 13 residues. Germline V gene data show CDR1 as LGHNA and CDR2 as YSLEER.

The CDR3 loop reads CASSQDLIHYGYTF. The CDR3 DNA reads TGCGCCAGCAGCCAAGACCTCATACACTATGGCTACACCTTC. V gene TRBV4-3 combines with J gene TRBJ1-2; D gene unclear. V shed 0 bases and J shed 3 bases, with 8 bases lying between them. CDR1 is LGHNA, CDR2 YSLEER, per germline. The CDR3 runs to 14 residues.

This clonotype was found a few times. This rearrangement joins TRBV5-1 to TRBJ2-3, with 7 nucleotides matching TRBD2. Trimming at V came to 4 bases and at J to 2 bases, leaving 10 bases not matched to a gene. Germline CDR1 is SGHRS and CDR2 is YFSETQ. This CDR3 region has 16 residues. DNA of the CDR3: TGCGCCAGCAGCACGGGACTATTTGAGTTCACAGATACGCAGTATTTT. Its protein is CASSTGLFEFTDTQYF. Supplemented by reference TRBV5-1 and TRBJ2-3, the full variable domain reads KAGVTQTPRYLIKTRGQQVTLSCSPISGHRSVSWYQQTPGQGLQFLFEYFSETQRNKGNFPGRFSGRQFSNSRSEMNVSTLELGDSALYLCASSTGLFEFTDTQYFGPGTRLTVL.

This chain links TRBV20-1 with TRBJ2-3; TRBD1 matches at 9 bases. From germline, CDR1 is DFQATT and CDR2 SNEGSKA (reference sequence). CDR3 length: 13 amino acids. V trimming: 5 bases; J trimming: 9 bases; junction bases outside the gene matches: 9. The CDR3 nucleotides read TGCAGTGCTTACGTGGACAGGGGAAGAACGCAGTATTTT. It codes for CSAYVDRGRTQYF.

This clonotype has a count of ten or more. The V and J genes are TRBV7-2 and TRBJ2-3; D possibly corresponds to TRBD2 (5 bases). In germline, CDR1 is SGHTA, CDR2 FQGNSA. This CDR3 has 15 residues. V was cut by 6 bases and J by 1 base, with 14 bases left in between. The CDR3 sequence is CASRGLSGRTDTQYF. DNA for the CDR3: TGTGCCAGCAGGGGCTTAAGCGGACGCACAGATACGCAGTATTTT.

This chain links TRBV6-5 with TRBJ2-6; D is tentatively TRBD1 or TRBD2 (7 bases each). Trimming pared 2 bases from V and 1 base from J, leaving 9 bases between. The CDR3 is 16 residues long. Germline values: CDR1 MNHEY, CDR2 SVGAGI. The CDR3 loop is CASSYQGGSGANVLTF. The CDR3 DNA sequence: TGTGCCAGCAGTTACCAGGGGGGGTCTGGGGCCAACGTCCTGACTTTC.

The chain recombines TRBV7-2 with TRBJ2-7; 10 bases align to TRBD2. The CDR3 is made up of 14 amino acids. V shed 8 bases, J shed 4 bases, and the junction held 8 bases outside the gene matches. Germline loops: CDR1 SGHTA, CDR2 FQGNSA. CDR3 sequence: CASVLQAGGYEQYF. The CDR3 nucleotides read TGTGCCAGCGTTCTCCAAGCGGGAGGGTACGAGCAGTACTTC.

This clonotype was detected ten times or more. The chain has TRBV7-2 and TRBJ2-3; the D is unclear. This CDR3 is 14 amino acids long. Germline-derived CDR1 and CDR2 are SGHTA and FQGNSA. The ends were cut back, 5 bases at V and 4 bases at J, with 13 bases in the middle. CDR3: CASSLTWQSDTQYF. The CDR3 region has the DNA TGTGCCAGCAGCCTCACGTGGCAGTCAGATACGCAGTATTTT. Drawing the rest from reference TRBV7-2 and TRBJ2-3, the complete variable domain is GAGVSQSPSNKVTEKGKDVELRCDPISGHTALYWYRQSLGQGLEFLIYFQGNSAPDKSGLPSDRFSAERTGGSVSTLTIQRTQQEDSAVYLCASSLTWQSDTQYFGPGTRLTVL.

This clonotype turned up a few times. This sequence joins TRBV7-3 and TRBJ1-1, with D uncertain. Germline V gene lookup returns CDR1 SGHTA and CDR2 FQGTGA. V lost 2 bases, J lost 5 bases, and 15 bases lay in between. This CDR3 spans 15 amino acids. The CDR3 region has the DNA TGTGCCAGCAGCTTAGTGACGCCGGGAGCTACTGAAGCTTTCTTT. Encoded protein: CASSLVTPGATEAFF.

The V gene is TRBV6-5, the J gene TRBJ2-3; D might be TRBD2 (5 bases). Per germline, CDR1 MNHEY and CDR2 SVGAGI. The CDR3 extends over 15 amino acids. V was shortened by 5 bases and J by 2 bases, with 14 bases between the two germline ends. The CDR3 nucleotides are TGTGCCAGCAGTCCCGTAGGAGCGGTCACAGATACGCAGTATTTT. As protein: CASSPVGAVTDTQYF.

This clonotype appeared many times. The CDR3 spells CSPLWGGGREAFF. The CDR3 nucleotides read TGCAGTCCACTTTGGGGAGGTGGCCGTGAAGCTTTCTTT. The V gene is TRBV20-1, the J gene TRBJ1-1; D is ambiguous. The germline CDR1 and CDR2 sequences are DFQATT and SNEGSKA (reference sequence). V was cut by 8 bases and J by 7 bases, with 20 bases left in between. The CDR3 has 13 amino acids.

The genes are TRBV20-1 and TRBJ2-1; D remains unclear. The germline CDR1 and CDR2 sequences are DFQATT and SNEGSKA (reference sequence). The CDR3 is made up of 13 amino acids. V was trimmed by 3 bases and J by 4 bases, leaving 10 bases between them. CDR3 region: CSASGGKYNEQFF. CDR3 in DNA: TGCAGTGCTAGCGGTGGCAAATACAATGAGCAGTTCTTC.

Ten or more counts support this clonotype. The rearrangement joins TRBV7-9 to TRBJ2-1, with 8 bases that match TRBD2. The germline V gene encodes CDR1 SEHNR and CDR2 FQNEAQ (reference sequence). V trimming: 1 base; J trimming: 6 bases; junction bases outside the gene matches: 2. The CDR3 sequence is 14 residues long. CDR3 coding DNA: TGTGCCAGCAGCTTAGGCGGGACTAGCAATGAGCAGTTCTTC. It specifies CASSLGGTSNEQFF.

This clonotype was counted at least ten times. J is TRBJ2-5 and V is TRBV11-2, with 11 bases that match TRBD2. The CDR3 contains 16 residues. V lost 2 bases, J lost 4 bases, and 6 bases stayed unmatched. CDR1 is SGHAT, CDR2 FQNNGV, per germline. CDR3 protein: CASSLQLAGGVETQYF. Here the CDR3 DNA reads TGTGCCAGCAGCTTACAGCTAGCGGGGGGAGTAGAGACCCAGTACTTC.

This clonotype appeared many times. The chain employs TRBV11-3 and TRBJ2-3, with TRBD2 identical over 10 bases. The CDR3 contains 16 residues. V was clipped by 5 bases and J by 6 bases; unmatched bases: 11. Germline loops: CDR1 SGHNT, CDR2 YENEEA. The CDR3 loop reads CASSRTSGEGEDTQYF. CDR3 bases: TGTGCCAGCAGCCGAACTAGCGGGGAGGGTGAGGATACGCAGTATTTT. Drawing the rest from reference TRBV11-3 and TRBJ2-3, the complete variable domain is EAGVVQSPRYKIIEKKQPVAFWCNPISGHNTLYWYLQNLGQGPELLIRYENEEAVDDSQLPKDRFSAERLKGVDSTLKIQPAELGDSAVYLCASSRTSGEGEDTQYFGPGTRLTVL.

This clonotype was counted only a few times. The V call is TRBV2, the J call TRBJ2-7; TRBD1 aligns across 10 bases. With 7 bases clipped from V and 2 bases from J, the junction kept 8 bases outside the gene matches. This CDR3 has 15 amino acids. The germline CDR1 and CDR2 sequences are SNHLY and FYNNEI. Here the CDR3 reads CASNPGQGNPYEQYF. Written as DNA, the CDR3 is TGTGCCAGCAACCCGGGACAGGGGAATCCCTACGAGCAGTACTTC.

The V and J genes are TRBV14 and TRBJ1-1; D possibly corresponds to TRBD1 (6 bases). The CDR3 has 14 amino acids. Germline V gives CDR1 SGHDN, CDR2 FVKESK. V was cut by 7 bases and J by 4 bases, with 16 bases left in between. CDR3 DNA: TGTGCCAGCACCCACGGACAGATGAGCACTGAAGCTTTCTTT. Translated, it gives CASTHGQMSTEAFF. The whole variable domain, remainder taken from reference TRBV14 and TRBJ1-1, is EAGVTQFPSHSVIEKGQTVTLRCDPISGHDNLYWYRRVMGKEIKFLLHFVKESKQDESGMPNNRFLAERTGGTYSTLKVQPAELEDSGVYFCASTHGQMSTEAFFGQGTRLTVV.

This clonotype was seen more than once but under ten times. The chain employs TRBV28 and TRBJ1-3; weak D call: TRBD1 (6 bases). Germline-derived CDR1 and CDR2 are MDHEN and SYDVKM. The CDR3 runs to 14 residues. Trimming took 7 bases from V and 2 from J, leaving 12 bases between them. The CDR3 DNA follows: TGTGCCAGCAAGGGGGGTTGGCCTGGAAACACCATATATTTT. Translating it yields CASKGGWPGNTIYF.